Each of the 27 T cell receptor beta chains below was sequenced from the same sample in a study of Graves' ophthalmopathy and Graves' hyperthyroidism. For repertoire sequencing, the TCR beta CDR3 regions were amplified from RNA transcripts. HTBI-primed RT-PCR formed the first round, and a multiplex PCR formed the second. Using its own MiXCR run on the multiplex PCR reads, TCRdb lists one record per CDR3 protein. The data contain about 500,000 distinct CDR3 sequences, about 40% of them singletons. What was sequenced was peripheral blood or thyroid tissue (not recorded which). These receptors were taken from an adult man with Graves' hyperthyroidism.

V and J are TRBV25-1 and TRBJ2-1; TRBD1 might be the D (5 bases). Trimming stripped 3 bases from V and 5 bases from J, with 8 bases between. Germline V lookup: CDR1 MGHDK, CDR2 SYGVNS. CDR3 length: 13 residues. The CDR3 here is CASSDDSHNEQFF. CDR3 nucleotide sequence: TGTGCCAGCAGTGATGACAGTCACAATGAGCAGTTCTTC. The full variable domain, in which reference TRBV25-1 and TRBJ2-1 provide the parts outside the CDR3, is EADIYQTPRYLVIGTGKKITLECSQTMGHDKMYWYQQDPGMELHLIHYSYGVNSTEKGDLSSESTVSRIRTEHFPLTLESARPSHTSQYLCASSDDSHNEQFFGPGTRLTVL.

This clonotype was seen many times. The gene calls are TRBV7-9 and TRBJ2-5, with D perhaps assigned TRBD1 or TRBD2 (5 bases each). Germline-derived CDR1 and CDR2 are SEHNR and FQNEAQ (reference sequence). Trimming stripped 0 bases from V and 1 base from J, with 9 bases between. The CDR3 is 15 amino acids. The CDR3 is CASSLAGVFQETQYF. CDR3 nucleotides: TGTGCCAGCAGCTTAGCGGGGGTGTTCCAAGAGACCCAGTACTTC.

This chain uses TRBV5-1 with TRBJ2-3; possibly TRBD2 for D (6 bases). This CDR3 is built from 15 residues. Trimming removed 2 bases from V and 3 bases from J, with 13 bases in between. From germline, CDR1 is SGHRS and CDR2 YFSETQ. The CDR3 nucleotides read TGCGCCAGCAGCTTCGACGGGGGTCTTACAGATACGCAGTATTTT. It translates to CASSFDGGLTDTQYF.

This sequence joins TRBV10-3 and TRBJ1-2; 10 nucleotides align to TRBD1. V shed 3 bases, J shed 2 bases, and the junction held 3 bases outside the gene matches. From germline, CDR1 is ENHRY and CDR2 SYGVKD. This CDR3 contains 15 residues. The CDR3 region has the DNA TGTGCCATCAGTGAACTGACAGGGGGCAACTATGGCTACACCTTC. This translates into CAISELTGGNYGYTF.

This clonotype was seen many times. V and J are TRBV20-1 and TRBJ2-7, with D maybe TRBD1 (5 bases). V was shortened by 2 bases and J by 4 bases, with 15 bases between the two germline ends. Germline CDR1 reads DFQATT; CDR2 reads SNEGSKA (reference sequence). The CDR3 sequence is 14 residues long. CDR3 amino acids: CSARTTFQGYEQYF. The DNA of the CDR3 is TGCAGTGCTAGAACCACATTCCAGGGTTACGAGCAGTACTTC.

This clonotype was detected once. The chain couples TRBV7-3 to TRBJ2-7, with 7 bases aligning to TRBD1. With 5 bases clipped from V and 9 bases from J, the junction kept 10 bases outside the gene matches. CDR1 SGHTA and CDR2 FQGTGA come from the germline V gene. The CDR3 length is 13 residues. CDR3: CASSRNRGEGQYF. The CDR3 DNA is TGTGCCAGCAGCCGAAACAGGGGCGAAGGGCAGTACTTC.

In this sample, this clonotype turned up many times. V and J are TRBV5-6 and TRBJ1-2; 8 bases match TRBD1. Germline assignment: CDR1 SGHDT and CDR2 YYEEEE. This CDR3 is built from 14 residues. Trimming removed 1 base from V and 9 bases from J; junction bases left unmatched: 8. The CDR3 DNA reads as TGTGCCAGCAGCTTGCCTCAGGGGGCGGGTAGCTACACCTTC. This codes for CASSLPQGAGSYTF.

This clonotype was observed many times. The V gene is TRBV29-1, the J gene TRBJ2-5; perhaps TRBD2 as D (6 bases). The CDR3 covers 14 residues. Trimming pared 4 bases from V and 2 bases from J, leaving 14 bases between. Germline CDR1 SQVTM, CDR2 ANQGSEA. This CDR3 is CSVGASALQETQYF. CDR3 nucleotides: TGCAGCGTTGGGGCTAGCGCTTTACAAGAGACCCAGTACTTC.

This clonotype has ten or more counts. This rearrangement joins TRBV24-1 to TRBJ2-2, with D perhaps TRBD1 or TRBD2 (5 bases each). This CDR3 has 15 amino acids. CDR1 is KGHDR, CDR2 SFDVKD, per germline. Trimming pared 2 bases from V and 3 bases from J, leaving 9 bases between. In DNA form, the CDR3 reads TGTGCCACCAGTGATTCGGGGCAGTACACCGGGGAGCTGTTTTTT. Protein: CATSDSGQYTGELFF.

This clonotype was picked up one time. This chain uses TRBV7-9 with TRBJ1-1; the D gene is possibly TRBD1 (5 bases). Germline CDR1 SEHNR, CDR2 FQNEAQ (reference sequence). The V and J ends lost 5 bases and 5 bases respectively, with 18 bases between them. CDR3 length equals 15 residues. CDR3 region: CASSLIAGGSTEAFF. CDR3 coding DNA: TGTGCCAGCAGCCTTATAGCGGGGGGGTCGACTGAAGCTTTCTTT.

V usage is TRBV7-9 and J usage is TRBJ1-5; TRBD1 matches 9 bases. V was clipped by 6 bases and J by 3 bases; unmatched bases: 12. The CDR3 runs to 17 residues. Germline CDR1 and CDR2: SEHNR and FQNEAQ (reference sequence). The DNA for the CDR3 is TGTGCCAGCAGTAAAGCCGGGACAGGGATTTCCAATCAGCCCCAGCATTTT. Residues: CASSKAGTGISNQPQHF.

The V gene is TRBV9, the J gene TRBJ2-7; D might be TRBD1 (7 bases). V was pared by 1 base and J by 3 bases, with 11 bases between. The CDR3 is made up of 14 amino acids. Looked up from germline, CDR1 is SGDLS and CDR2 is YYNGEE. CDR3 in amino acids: CASSVRQGLYEQYF. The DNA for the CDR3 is TGTGCCAGCAGCGTAAGACAGGGACTCTACGAGCAGTACTTC.

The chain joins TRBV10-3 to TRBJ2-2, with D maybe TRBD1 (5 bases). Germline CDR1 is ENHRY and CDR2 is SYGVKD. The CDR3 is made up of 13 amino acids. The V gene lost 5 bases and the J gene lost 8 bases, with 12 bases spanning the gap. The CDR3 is CAISIQAAGELFF. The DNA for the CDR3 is TGTGCCATCAGTATACAGGCAGCGGGGGAGCTGTTTTTT.

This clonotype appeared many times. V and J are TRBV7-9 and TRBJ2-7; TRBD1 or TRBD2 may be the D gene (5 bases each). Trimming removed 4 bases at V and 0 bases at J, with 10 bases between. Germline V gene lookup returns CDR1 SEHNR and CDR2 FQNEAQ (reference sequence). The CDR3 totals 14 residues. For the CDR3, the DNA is TGTGCCAGCAGCTGGGGGACGGACTCCTACGAGCAGTACTTC. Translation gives CASSWGTDSYEQYF. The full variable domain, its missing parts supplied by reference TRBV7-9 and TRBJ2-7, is DTGVSQNPRHKITKRGQNVTFRCDPISEHNRLYWYRQTLGQGPEFLTYFQNEAQLEKSRLLSDRFSAERPKGSFSTLEIQRTEQGDSAMYLCASSWGTDSYEQYFGPGTRLTVT.

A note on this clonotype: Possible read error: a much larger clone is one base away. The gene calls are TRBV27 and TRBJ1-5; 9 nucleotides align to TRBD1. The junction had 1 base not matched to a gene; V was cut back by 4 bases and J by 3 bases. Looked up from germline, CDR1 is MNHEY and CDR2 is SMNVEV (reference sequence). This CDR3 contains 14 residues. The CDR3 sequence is CASSWTGVNQPQHF. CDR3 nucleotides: TGTGCCAGCAGTTGGACAGGGGTCAATCAGCCCCAGCATTTT.

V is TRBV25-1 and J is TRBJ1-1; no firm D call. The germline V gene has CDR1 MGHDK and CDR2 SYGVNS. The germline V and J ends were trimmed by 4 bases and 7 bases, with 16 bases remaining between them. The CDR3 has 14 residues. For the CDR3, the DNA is TGTGCCAGCAGTGCTAGAGATAGGGATCTTGAAGCTTTCTTT. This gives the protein CASSARDRDLEAFF.

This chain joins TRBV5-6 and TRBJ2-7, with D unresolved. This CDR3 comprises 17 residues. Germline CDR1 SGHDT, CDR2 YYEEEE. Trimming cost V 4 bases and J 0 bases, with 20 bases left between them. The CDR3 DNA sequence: TGTGCCAGCAGCCATCTCCCTGCGAACGATGGCTCCTACGAGCAGTACTTC. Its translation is CASSHLPANDGSYEQYF. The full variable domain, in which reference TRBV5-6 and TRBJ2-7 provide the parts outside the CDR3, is DAGVTQSPTHLIKTRGQQVTLRCSPKSGHDTVSWYQQALGQGPQFIFQYYEEEERQRGNFPDRFSGHQFPNYSSELNVNALLLGDSALYLCASSHLPANDGSYEQYFGPGTRLTVT.

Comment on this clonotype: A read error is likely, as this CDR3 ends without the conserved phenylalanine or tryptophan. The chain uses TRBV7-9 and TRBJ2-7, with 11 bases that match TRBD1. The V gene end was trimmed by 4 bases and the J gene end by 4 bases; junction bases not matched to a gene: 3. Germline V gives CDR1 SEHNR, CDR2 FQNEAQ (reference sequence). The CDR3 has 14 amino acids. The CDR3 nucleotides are TGTGCCAGCAGCTCGGACAGGGGGCTTTACGAGCAGTACCTC. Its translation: CASSSDRGLYEQYL.

CDR3 region: CASSTRGYEQYF. CDR3 coding DNA: TGTGCCAGCAGTACCCGAGGCTACGAGCAGTACTTC. The chain joins TRBV2 to TRBJ2-7, with D uncertain. The CDR3 covers 12 residues. V was shortened by 5 bases and J by 3 bases, with 8 bases between the two germline ends. Germline values: CDR1 SNHLY, CDR2 FYNNEI.

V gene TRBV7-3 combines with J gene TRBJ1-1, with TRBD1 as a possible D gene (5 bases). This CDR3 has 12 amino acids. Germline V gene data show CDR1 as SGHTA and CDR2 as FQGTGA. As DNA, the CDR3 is TGTGCTAGGAGGGACGGCAACACTGAAGCTTTCTTT. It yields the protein CARRDGNTEAFF.

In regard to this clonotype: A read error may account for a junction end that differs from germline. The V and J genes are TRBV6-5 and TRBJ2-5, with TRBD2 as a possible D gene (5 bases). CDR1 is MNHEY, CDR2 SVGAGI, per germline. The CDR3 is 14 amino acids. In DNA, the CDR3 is TGTGCCAGCAGTTACGGGCCGGGAAGGCGGACCCAGTGCTTC. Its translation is CASSYGPGRRTQCF.

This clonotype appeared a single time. CDR3 amino acids: CSVEDGIGELFF. The CDR3 nucleotides are TGCAGCGTTGAAGACGGTATCGGGGAGCTGTTTTTT. The rearrangement joins TRBV29-1 to TRBJ2-2, with D hard to call. Trimming removed 0 bases at V and 7 bases at J, with 6 bases between. The germline V gene encodes CDR1 SQVTM and CDR2 ANQGSEA. The CDR3 totals 12 residues.

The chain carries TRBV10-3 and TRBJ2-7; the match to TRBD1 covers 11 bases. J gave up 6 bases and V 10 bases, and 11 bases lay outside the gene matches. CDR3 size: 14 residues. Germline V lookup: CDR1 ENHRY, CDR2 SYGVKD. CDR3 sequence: CASRRGTGGPEQYV. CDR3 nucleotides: TGTGCCAGCAGGAGAGGGACAGGGGGACCCGAGCAGTACGTC.

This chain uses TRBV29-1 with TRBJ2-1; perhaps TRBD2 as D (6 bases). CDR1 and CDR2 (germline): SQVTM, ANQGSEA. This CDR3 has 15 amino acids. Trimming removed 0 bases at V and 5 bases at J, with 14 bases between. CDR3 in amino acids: CSVEDLTGVHNEQFF. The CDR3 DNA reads TGCAGCGTTGAAGATCTTACGGGGGTACACAATGAGCAGTTCTTC.

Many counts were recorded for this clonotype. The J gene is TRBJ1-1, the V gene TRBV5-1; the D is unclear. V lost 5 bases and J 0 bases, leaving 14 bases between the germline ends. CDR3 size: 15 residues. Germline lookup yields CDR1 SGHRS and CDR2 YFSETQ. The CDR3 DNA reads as TGCGCCAGCAGGGGTAGTGCGGGTTTGAACACTGAAGCTTTCTTT. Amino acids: CASRGSAGLNTEAFF.

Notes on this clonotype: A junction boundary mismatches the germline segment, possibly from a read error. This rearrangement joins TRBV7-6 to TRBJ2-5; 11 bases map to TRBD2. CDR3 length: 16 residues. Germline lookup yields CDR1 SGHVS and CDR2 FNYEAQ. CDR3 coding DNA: TGTGCCAGCAGCTTATTTACTAGCGGGAGTGCAGAGACCCTGTACTTC. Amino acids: CASSLFTSGSAETLYF.

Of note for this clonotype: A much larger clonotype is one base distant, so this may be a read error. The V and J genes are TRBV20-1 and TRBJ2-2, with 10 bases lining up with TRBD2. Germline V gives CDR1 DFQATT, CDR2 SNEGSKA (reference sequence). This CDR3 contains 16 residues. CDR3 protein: CSARRSGTSVTGKLFF. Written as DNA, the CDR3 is TGCAGTGCCCGTAGGTCCGGGACTAGCGTAACCGGGAAGCTGTTTTTT.